These 14 T cell receptor beta chains originate from one sample sequenced in a study of CXCR3-negative and CXCR3-positive naive CD8 T cells (dated 2019 in TCRdb). Findings and caveats that apply to the study as a whole: Compared with CXCR3-negative naive cells, CXCR3-positive naive cells had TRB CDR3s with higher hydrophobicity (lower Kidera factor 4), lower energy, and higher strength and volume indices.

What these receptors recognize is not known. TCRdb lists the instrument as NextSeq 550. The Human TCR Profiling Kit (MiLaboratory) was used to prepare UMI-labeled 5' RACE TRB cDNA libraries. After TCRdb reprocessed the reads, each CDR3 protein sequence was kept as one row, without DNA. This sample's table has entries for roughly 65,000 distinct CDR3 sequences. The leading ten clones occupy about 0.71% of the sample. Sample: naive CXCR3+ CD8+ T cells from blood. According to the study, the label for this sample's cell subset or site signals: CD45RO-CCR7+CD27+CD95- naive CD8+ T cells expressing CXCR3 (TNR3+). These receptors were obtained from a human donor in good health. Some clones in this sample may be carry-over from other donors' samples.

This rearrangement joins TRBV19 to TRBJ1-1; TCRdb proposes TRBD1, but this gene call is untestable without DNA. Germline loops: CDR1 LNHDA, CDR2 SQIVND (reference sequence). The CDR3 spans 13 residues. The CDR3 protein is CASNTGWNTEAFF.

The chain couples TRBV4-1 to TRBJ1-2; without DNA, the TCRdb call of TRBD1 cannot be checked. The CDR3 runs to 15 residues. Per the germline V gene, CDR1 is MGHRA and CDR2 is YSYEKL. The chain's CDR3 is CASSPLVRTDYGYTF.

CDR3 in amino acids: CASSISRGTDTQYF. This sequence joins TRBV7-6 and TRBJ2-3; TCRdb designates TRBD1, a call that cannot be tested without DNA. Looked up from germline, CDR1 is SGHVS and CDR2 is FNYEAQ. CDR3 length: 14 amino acids.

The rearrangement joins TRBV9 to TRBJ2-2; no DNA is available, so the TRBD1 call from TCRdb remains unchecked. The CDR3 runs 14 residues. CDR1 SGDLS and CDR2 YYNGEE come from the germline V gene. CDR3 sequence reads: CASRAGGDTGELFF.

The rearrangement links TRBV12-3 or TRBV12-4 to TRBJ1-5. The CDR3 runs 14 residues. The CDR3 sequence: CASSLTPSNQPQHF.

V is TRBV29-1 and J is TRBJ2-1; TCRdb's D gene call, TRBD1, goes unchecked for lack of DNA. The CDR3 loop spans 12 amino acids. CDR1 is SQVTM, CDR2 ANQGSEA, per germline. The CDR3 region is CSVDRGGNEQFF.

CDR3 amino acids: CSADRGALPPPLYEQYF. The chain combines TRBV20-1 with TRBJ2-7; the D call from TCRdb, TRBD1, cannot be confirmed without DNA. Germline values: CDR1 DFQATT, CDR2 SNEGSKA (reference sequence). The CDR3 is 17 residues long.

The rearrangement joins TRBV4-3 to TRBJ2-7; there is no DNA to check the TCRdb D call of TRBD1. The CDR3 sequence is 16 residues long. Per germline, CDR1 LGHNA and CDR2 YSLEER. The CDR3 sequence is CASSQEVGALSYEQYF.

V gene TRBV6-2 or TRBV6-3 combines with J gene TRBJ1-6. Germline V gene lookup returns CDR1 MNHEY and CDR2 SVGEGT. The CDR3 totals 12 residues. Here the CDR3 reads CASSYGVPPLHF.

The V gene is TRBV29-1, the J gene TRBJ2-1; the TRBD2 assignment by TCRdb is unverifiable without DNA. The CDR3 length is 12 residues. Per the germline V gene, CDR1 is SQVTM and CDR2 is ANQGSEA. CDR3 amino acids: CSSRGRLGEQFF.

V is TRBV5-1 and J is TRBJ2-2; TCRdb's D call, TRBD1, is unchecked because there is no DNA. CDR1 is SGHRS and CDR2 is YFSETQ in the germline V gene. The CDR3 loop spans 14 amino acids. CDR3: CASRGGGRNGELFF.

This rearrangement joins TRBV4-3 to TRBJ1-1. Germline V gives CDR1 LGHNA, CDR2 YSLEER. This CDR3 is built from 15 residues. The CDR3 sequence: CASSQEGFLTTEAFF.

This sequence joins TRBV13 and TRBJ2-1. Germline V gene data show CDR1 as PRHDT and CDR2 as FYEKMQ (reference sequence). The CDR3 extends over 14 amino acids. The CDR3 region is CASSLGRVPNEQFF. The complete variable domain, with remaining parts taken from reference TRBV13 and TRBJ2-1, reads AAGVIQSPRHLIKEKRETATLKCYPIPRHDTVYWYQQGPGQDPQFLISFYEKMQSDKGSIPDRFSAQQFSDYHSELNMSSLELGDSALYFCASSLGRVPNEQFFGPGTRLTVL.

V is TRBV7-2 and J is TRBJ2-5. The CDR3 runs 13 residues. CDR1 is SGHTA and CDR2 is FQGNSA in the germline V gene. The CDR3 protein is CASRRQYQETQYF.